This TCR beta chain was captured by sequencing in a study of T-cell reconstitution after alpha-beta-depleted transplantation in children. Germline-derived CDR1 and CDR2 are KGHSH and LQKENI. V was shortened by 1 base and J by 1 base, with 13 bases between the two germline ends. The CDR3 consists of 16 residues. Unique molecular identifiers were incorporated into the prepared TCRbeta library. A single record per CDR3 protein comes from TCRdb applying MiXCR to the PCR reads. The table lists roughly 790,000 distinct CDR3 sequences, 15% to 20% of them singletons, with approximately 4.5% in the top ten. With regard to this clonotype: Its antigen is as yet unknown.

Study outcomes and limitations: A year post-transplant, T-cell counts and diversity derived mostly from newly produced T cells. Reported findings indicate that, about two months after transplant, alpha-beta T cells came from several hundred expanded clones, which were derived from non-depleted graft cells.

The rearrangement uses TRBV18 and TRBJ1-1, with D possibly matching TRBD1 (5 bases). This sequence originates from a male patient younger than 18 who had a stem cell transplant for acute lymphoblastic leukemia, so the T cells may come from the graft donor. The specimen comprised PBMCs, mostly from graft donor cells, sampled 360 days after TCRalphabeta/CD19-depleted stem cell transplant. This chain's CDR3 is CASSPQWGEANTEAFF. The CDR3 DNA sequence: TGTGCCAGCTCACCACAGTGGGGGGAAGCGAACACTGAAGCTTTCTTT.